Below are 12 T cell receptor beta chains sequenced from a single sample in a study of OX40 agonist ivuxolimab in advanced cancers. TCRdb's table, derived via immunoSEQ multiplex PCR, lists solely in-frame clones and lacks some. Among tens of thousands of clones, about 86% were seen once, and the ten largest hold about 3.9%. Sample: CD4+ or CD8+ T cells sorted from blood, taken in a trial of the OX40 agonist ivuxolimab. The source is an adult with an advanced solid tumor such as melanoma, head and neck, liver or kidney cancer.

The chain employs TRBV2 and TRBJ1-4; 10 bases fit TRBD1. Per the germline V gene, CDR1 is SNHLY and CDR2 is FYNNEI. This CDR3 is built from 14 residues. V was pared by 7 bases and J by 7 bases, with 6 bases of the junction left unmatched. The CDR3: CASNDRGQGEKLFF. CDR3 coding DNA: TGTGCCAGCAATGACAGGGGGCAAGGTGAAAAACTGTTTTTT. Filled out from reference TRBV2 and TRBJ1-4, the complete variable domain reads EPEVTQTPSHQVTQMGQEVILRCVPISNHLYFYWYRQILGQKVEFLVSFYNNEISEKSEIFDDQFSVERPDGSNFTLKIRSTKLEDSAMYFCASNDRGQGEKLFFGSGTQLSVL.

The chain joins TRBV15 to TRBJ2-7, with a tentative D call TRBD1 (5 bases). Deletions cut 0 bases from V and 6 bases from J, with 12 bases between. The CDR3 is 14 amino acids. Germline CDR1 LNHNV, CDR2 YYDKDF (reference sequence). The CDR3 loop is CATSRDRRVGEQYF. The CDR3 DNA follows: TGTGCCACCAGCAGAGACCGCAGGGTGGGCGAGCAGTACTTC.

This clone is termed medium-sized. V is TRBV27 and J is TRBJ1-1; D remains unclear. V gave up 10 bases and J gave up 4 bases, with 4 bases separating them. Germline loops: CDR1 MNHEY, CDR2 SMNVEV (reference sequence). The CDR3 is 9 amino acids. The CDR3 loop is CATGTEAFF. The CDR3 DNA sequence: TGTGCCACGGGCACTGAAGCTTTCTTT.

The chain combines TRBV2 with TRBJ1-6; perhaps TRBD1 as D (5 bases). This CDR3 has 15 amino acids. With 6 bases removed from V and 0 bases from J, the gap between germline ends came to 9 bases. Germline V CDR1 and CDR2: SNHLY, FYNNEI. CDR3 nucleotides: TGTGCCAGCAGGAGGGACGGCTCCTATAATTCACCCCTCCACTTT. Its translation: CASRRDGSYNSPLHF.

This chain joins TRBV27 and TRBJ2-7, with TRBD1 as a possible D gene (5 bases). The V gene lost 6 bases and the J gene lost 6 bases, with 15 bases spanning the gap. CDR1 MNHEY and CDR2 SMNVEV come from the germline V gene (reference sequence). The length of the CDR3 is 13 residues. In nucleotides, the CDR3 is TGTGCCAGCAGCAGGACACTGTTGCGCGAGCAGTACTTC. This encodes CASSRTLLREQYF.

J is TRBJ2-7 and V is TRBV7-3; D is unresolved. Germline CDR1 reads SGHTA; CDR2 reads FQGTGA. The length of the CDR3 is 14 residues. V was shortened by 2 bases and J by 0 bases, with 8 bases between the two germline ends. CDR3 in DNA: TGTGCCAGCAGCTTAGTCGCCAGCTCCTACGAGCAGTACTTC. This codes for CASSLVASSYEQYF.

V and J are TRBV18 and TRBJ1-6; TRBD1 matches at 7 bases. Germline V gene sequence: CDR1 KGHSH, CDR2 LQKENI. This CDR3 has 16 amino acids. The trim removed 3 bases at V and 4 bases at J, leaving 6 bases unmatched. The CDR3 spells CASSPYQGGYNSPLHF. The CDR3 DNA follows: TGTGCCAGCTCACCCTATCAGGGGGGGTATAATTCACCCCTCCACTTT. The whole variable domain, remainder taken from reference TRBV18 and TRBJ1-6, is NAGVMQNPRHLVRRRGQEARLRCSPMKGHSHVYWYRQLPEEGLKFMVYLQKENIIDESGMPKERFSAEFPKEGPSILRIQQVVRGDSAAYFCASSPYQGGYNSPLHFGNGTRLTVT.

The CDR3 DNA follows: TGTGCCAGTAGTTCCCAGGGAGCCTATGGCTACACCTTC. It translates to CASSSQGAYGYTF. This chain connects TRBV19 to TRBJ1-2; a weak D match, TRBD1 (5 bases). The V gene's germline CDR1 is LNHDA and CDR2 SQIVND (reference sequence). V was shortened by 5 bases and J by 4 bases, with 11 bases between the two germline ends. This CDR3 is built from 13 residues.

The chain combines TRBV2 with TRBJ2-7, with D perhaps TRBD1 or TRBD2 (5 bases each). Trimming shortened V by 4 bases and J by 0 bases, and 10 bases separated the two germline ends. The germline CDR1 and CDR2 sequences are SNHLY and FYNNEI. The CDR3 totals 14 residues. Here the CDR3 reads CASSVGGYSYEQYF. The CDR3 bases are TGTGCCAGCAGTGTTGGGGGTTACTCCTACGAGCAGTACTTC.

V is TRBV27 and J is TRBJ1-4, with 7 nucleotides matching TRBD1. After removal of 5 bases from V and 4 bases from J, the junction contained 13 bases not matched to a gene. Germline assignment: CDR1 MNHEY and CDR2 SMNVEV (reference sequence). The CDR3 spans 17 residues. The CDR3 DNA sequence: TGTGCCAGCAGTCCTACCGATGTGACAGGGCTTAATGAAAAACTGTTTTTT. Translation gives CASSPTDVTGLNEKLFF.

The chain couples TRBV27 to TRBJ2-7; no clear D gene. Trimming removed 1 base at V and 6 bases at J, with 16 bases between. CDR3 size: 15 residues. CDR1 and CDR2 (germline): MNHEY, SMNVEV (reference sequence). In DNA, the CDR3 is TGTGCCAGCAGTTTATGGGGTTTCAACTCCGCCGAGCAGTACTTC. It specifies CASSLWGFNSAEQYF.

Only one count was recorded for this clone. One end of the junction does not line up with germline, which may come from a read error. The chain is built from TRBV6-1 and TRBJ2-7; D assignment may be TRBD1 or TRBD2 (5 bases each). Germline V lookup: CDR1 MNHNS, CDR2 SASEGT. This CDR3 has 11 amino acids. In DNA, the CDR3 is TGTGCCAGCAGGACGGGGCCCATAAGGAACTTC. Its translation: CASRTGPIRNF.